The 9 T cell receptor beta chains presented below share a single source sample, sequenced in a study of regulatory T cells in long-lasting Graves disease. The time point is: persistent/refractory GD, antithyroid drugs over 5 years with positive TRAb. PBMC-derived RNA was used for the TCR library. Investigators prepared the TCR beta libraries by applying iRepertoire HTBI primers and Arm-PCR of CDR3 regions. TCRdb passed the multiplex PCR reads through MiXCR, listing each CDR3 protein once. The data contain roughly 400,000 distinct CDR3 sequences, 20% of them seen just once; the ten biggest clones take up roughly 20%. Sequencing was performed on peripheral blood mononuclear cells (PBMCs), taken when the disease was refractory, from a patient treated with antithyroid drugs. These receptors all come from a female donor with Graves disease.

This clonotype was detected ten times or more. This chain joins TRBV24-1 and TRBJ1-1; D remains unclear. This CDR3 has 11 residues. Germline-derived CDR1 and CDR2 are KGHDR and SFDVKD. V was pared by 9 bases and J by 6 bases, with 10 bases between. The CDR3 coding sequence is TGTGCCACCCCTAAGAGGGCTGAAGCTTTCTTT. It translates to CATPKRAEAFF.

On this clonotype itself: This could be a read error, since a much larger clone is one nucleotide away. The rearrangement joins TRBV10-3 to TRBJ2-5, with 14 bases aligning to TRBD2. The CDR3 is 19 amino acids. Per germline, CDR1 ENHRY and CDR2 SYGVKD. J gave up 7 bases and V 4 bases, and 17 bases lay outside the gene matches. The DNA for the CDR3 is TGTGCCATCAGTGGGTCCGGGACTAGCGGGAGTAGAGGATTGGGGACCCAGTACTTC. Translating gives CAISGSGTSGSRGLGTQYF.

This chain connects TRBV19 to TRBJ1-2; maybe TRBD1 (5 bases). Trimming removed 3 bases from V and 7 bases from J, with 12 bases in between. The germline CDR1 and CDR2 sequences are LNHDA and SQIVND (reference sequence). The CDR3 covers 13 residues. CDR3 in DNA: TGTGCCAGTAGTATTCAGGGTGGTTCTGGCTACACCTTC. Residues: CASSIQGGSGYTF.

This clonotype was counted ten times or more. DNA for the CDR3: TGTGCCAGCAGTTACGGGGAAGTCGGGACCCAGTACTTC. It yields the protein CASSYGEVGTQYF. The rearrangement uses TRBV27 and TRBJ2-5; D is perhaps TRBD2 (5 bases). Germline CDR1 and CDR2: MNHEY and SMNVEV (reference sequence). The CDR3 has 13 residues. The V end lost 4 bases, the J end lost 7 bases, and 13 bases lay between the germline ends.

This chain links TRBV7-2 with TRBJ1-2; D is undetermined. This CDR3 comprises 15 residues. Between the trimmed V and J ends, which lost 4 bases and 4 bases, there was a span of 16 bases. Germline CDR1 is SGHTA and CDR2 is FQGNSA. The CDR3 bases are TGTGCCAGCAGCTCCCTAATGGCCGCAGGCTATGGCTACACCTTC. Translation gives CASSSLMAAGYGYTF.

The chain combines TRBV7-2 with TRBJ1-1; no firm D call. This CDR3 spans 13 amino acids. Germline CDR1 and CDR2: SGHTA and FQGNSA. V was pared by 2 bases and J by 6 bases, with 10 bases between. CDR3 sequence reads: CASSLQERAEAFF. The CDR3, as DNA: TGTGCCAGCAGCTTACAGGAGAGAGCTGAAGCTTTCTTT.

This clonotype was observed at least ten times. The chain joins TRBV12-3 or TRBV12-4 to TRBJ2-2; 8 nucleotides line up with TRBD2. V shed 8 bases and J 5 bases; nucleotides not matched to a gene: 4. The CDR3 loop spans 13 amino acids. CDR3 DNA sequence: TGTGCCAGCGGGCGACTAGCGACCGGGGAGCTGTTTTTT. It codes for CASGRLATGELFF.

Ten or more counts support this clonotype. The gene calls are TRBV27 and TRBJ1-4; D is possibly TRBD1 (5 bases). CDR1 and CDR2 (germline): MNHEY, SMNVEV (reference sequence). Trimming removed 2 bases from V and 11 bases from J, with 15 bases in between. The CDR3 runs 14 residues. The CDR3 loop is CASSLALEGSKLFF. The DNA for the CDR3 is TGTGCCAGCAGTTTAGCCCTGGAGGGGAGTAAACTGTTTTTT. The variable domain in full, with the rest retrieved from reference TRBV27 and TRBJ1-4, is EAQVTQNPRYLITVTGKKLTVTCSQNMNHEYMSWYRQDPGLGLRQIYYSMNVEVTDKGDVPEGYKVSRKEKRNFPLILESPSPNQTSLYFCASSLALEGSKLFFGSGTQLSVL.

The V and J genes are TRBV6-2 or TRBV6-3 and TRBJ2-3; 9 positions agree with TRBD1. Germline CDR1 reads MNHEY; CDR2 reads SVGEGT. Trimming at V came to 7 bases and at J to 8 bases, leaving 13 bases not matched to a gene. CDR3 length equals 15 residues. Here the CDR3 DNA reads TGTGCCAGCAACGCCGGGACAGGGCTGATTGGTACGCAGTATTTT. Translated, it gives CASNAGTGLIGTQYF.